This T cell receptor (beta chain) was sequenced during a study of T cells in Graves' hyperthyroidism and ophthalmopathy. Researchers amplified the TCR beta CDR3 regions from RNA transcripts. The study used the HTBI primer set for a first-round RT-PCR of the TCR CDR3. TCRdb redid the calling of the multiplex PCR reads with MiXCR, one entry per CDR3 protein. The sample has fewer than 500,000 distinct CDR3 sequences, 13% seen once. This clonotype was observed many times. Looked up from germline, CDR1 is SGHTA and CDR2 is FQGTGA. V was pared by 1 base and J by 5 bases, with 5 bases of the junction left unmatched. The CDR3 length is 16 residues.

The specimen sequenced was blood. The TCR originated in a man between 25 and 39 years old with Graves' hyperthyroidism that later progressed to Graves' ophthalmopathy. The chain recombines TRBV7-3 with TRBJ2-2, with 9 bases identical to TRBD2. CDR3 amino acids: CASSLNSGGRTGELFF. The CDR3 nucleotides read TGTGCCAGCAGCTTAAATAGCGGGGGTCGGACCGGGGAGCTGTTTTTT.